A selection of T cell receptor beta chains follows, all from one sample in a study of cytomegalovirus exposure and HLA in healthy donors. The protocol was immunoSEQ multiplex PCR, while the TCRdb copy is restricted to in-frame clones and leaves out a portion. The table records about 150,000 clones, around 80% of them present only once. The source material was PBMCs. The receptor set was obtained from a female donor in good health and CMV-seropositive. The CDR3 runs from the conserved cysteine through the conserved F or W. A D gene is named only where the DNA matches it firmly. Clone size is not always given. Where it is, it says once, few, many or a class for expanded clones.

CDR3 protein	CDR3 DNA	CDR3 length	V gene	clone size	D gene	J gene
CAIARDRDKDEQYF	TGTGCCATCGCCCGGGACAGGGATAAAGACGAGCAGTACTTC	14	TRBV10-3	NA	TRBD1	TRBJ2-7
CASSLGLEDEQFF	TGTGCCAGCAGCTTAGGTCTAGAAGATGAGCAGTTCTTC	13	TRBV7-6	NA	NA	TRBJ2-1
CASRRDERSEQYF	TGCGCCAGCAGGCGAGACGAGAGGAGCGAGCAGTACTTC	13	TRBV5-1	NA	NA	TRBJ2-7
CASSLNRGADTQYF	TGTGCCAGCAGCTTAAATCGGGGAGCAGATACGCAGTATTTT	14	TRBV11-3	NA	NA	TRBJ2-3
CSSSFGGGILSYEQYF	TGTTCCAGCAGCTTTGGCGGAGGGATACTCTCCTACGAGCAGTACTTC	16	TRBV7-9	few	NA	TRBJ2-7
CASSVGAHSGNTIYF	TGTGCCAGCAGCGTAGGGGCCCACTCTGGAAACACCATATATTTT	15	TRBV9	NA	NA	TRBJ1-3
CASSLAGVGGETQYF	TGTGCCAGCAGCTTAGCGGGGGTAGGAGGAGAGACCCAGTACTTC	15	TRBV13	NA	NA	TRBJ2-5
CASSQEASGIGEQFF	TGTGCCAGCAGCCAAGAGGCTAGCGGGATTGGGGAGCAGTTCTTC	15	TRBV4-2	NA	TRBD2	TRBJ2-1
CASSLASTYGYTF	TGTGCCAGCAGCTTAGCCAGTACCTATGGCTACACCTTC	13	TRBV7-2	NA	NA	TRBJ1-2
CAITGDASYEQYF	TGTGCCATCACAGGGGATGCGTCCTACGAGCAGTACTTC	13	TRBV10-3	once	NA	TRBJ2-7
CASSQDGTLQETQYF	TGCGCCAGCAGCCAGGACGGGACTTTACAAGAGACCCAGTACTTC	15	TRBV4-1	NA	NA	TRBJ2-5
CASSLKLPNEQFF	TGTGCCAGCAGCTTGAAGCTTCCCAATGAGCAGTTCTTC	13	TRBV5-4	NA	NA	TRBJ2-1
CATREGSGANVLTF	TGTGCCACCAGAGAGGGCTCTGGGGCCAACGTCCTGACTTTC	14	TRBV19	NA	NA	TRBJ2-6
CASSLVPVMNTEAFF	TGTGCCAGCAGCTTAGTTCCGGTGATGAACACTGAAGCTTTCTTT	15	TRBV7-9	NA	NA	TRBJ1-1
CASSHSGDENIQYF	TGTGCCAGCAGTCACTCCGGGGATGAGAACATTCAGTACTTC	14	TRBV6-5	NA	NA	TRBJ2-4
CASSPSGQGQLNYGYTF	TGTGCCAGCAGCCCCTCTGGTCAGGGTCAACTTAACTATGGCTACACCTTC	17	TRBV5-6	NA	NA	TRBJ1-2
CASIDSGGHEQYF	TGTGCCAGCATCGACTCCGGGGGGCACGAGCAGTACTTC	13	TRBV6-5	NA	NA	TRBJ2-7
CASSEDRGTLLHYTF	TGTGCCAGCAGTGAGGACAGGGGTACGCTGCTACACTACACCTTC	15	TRBV2	NA	TRBD1	TRBJ1-2
CASSQSSGGGGSYEQYF	TGTGCCAGCAGCCAATCTAGCGGGGGGGGCGGTTCCTACGAGCAGTACTTC	17	TRBV4-2	NA	TRBD2	TRBJ2-7
CATTQGNEKLFF	TGTGCCACAACTCAGGGAAATGAAAAACTGTTTTTT	12	TRBV28	NA	NA	TRBJ1-4
CASSAGVGTEAFF	TGCGCCAGCAGTGCAGGGGTTGGAACTGAAGCTTTCTTT	13	TRBV10-1	NA	NA	TRBJ1-1
CASRSSGSLETQYF	TGTGCCAGCAGGTCTAGCGGGAGTTTGGAGACCCAGTACTTC	14	TRBV2	NA	TRBD2	TRBJ2-5
CASSWRTAGGTSQDTQYF	TGTGCCAGCAGCTGGCGGACGGCGGGGGGAACCTCCCAAGATACGCAGTATTTT	18	TRBV7-8	few	TRBD2	TRBJ2-3
CASTGANTGELFF	TGTGCCAGCACGGGGGCGAACACCGGGGAGCTGTTTTTT	13	TRBV6-1	NA	NA	TRBJ2-2
CASSRPGDRGGEKLFF	TGTGCCAGCAGCCGACCGGGGGACAGGGGCGGTGAAAAACTGTTTTTT	16	TRBV7-9	NA	TRBD1	TRBJ1-4
CAVTSGGLEPASTTGELFF	TGTGCCGTTACCAGCGGAGGGCTCGAACCCGCCTCTACCACCGGGGAGCTGTTTTTT	19	TRBV7-6	once	NA	TRBJ2-2
CASSLGPWDYGYTF	TGTGCCAGCAGCTTGGGCCCGTGGGACTATGGCTACACCTTC	14	TRBV7-6	once	NA	TRBJ1-2
CASSYSAGVNTEAFF	TGTGCCAGCAGTTACTCCGCGGGGGTGAACACTGAAGCTTTCTTT	15	TRBV6-5	NA	NA	TRBJ1-1
CASSFRGQDEKLFF	TGTGCCAGCAGTTTCCGAGGACAGGATGAAAAACTGTTTTTT	14	TRBV27	NA	TRBD1	TRBJ1-4
CASSPSGSNTEAFF	TGTGCCAGCTCACCCTCAGGGTCGAACACTGAAGCTTTCTTT	14	TRBV18	NA	NA	TRBJ1-1
CASSLKDRVLYEQYF	TGTGCCAGCAGCCTCAAGGACAGGGTACTCTACGAGCAGTACTTC	15	TRBV5-6	NA	TRBD1	TRBJ2-7
CATSRQGAYNEQFF	TGTGCCACCAGCCGACAGGGGGCCTACAATGAGCAGTTCTTC	14	TRBV15	NA	TRBD1	TRBJ2-1
CASSLDHRGAYYGYTF	TGTGCCAGCAGCTTGGACCACAGGGGGGCCTACTATGGCTACACCTTC	16	TRBV7-9	NA	TRBD1	TRBJ1-2
CASSPREDPTNTGELFF	TGTGCCAGCAGCCCTAGGGAGGACCCTACGAACACCGGGGAGCTGTTTTTT	17	TRBV11-2	NA	NA	TRBJ2-2
CAIKKTGENTEAFF	TGTGCCATCAAAAAGACAGGGGAGAACACTGAAGCTTTCTTT	14	TRBV10-3	few	TRBD1	TRBJ1-1
CASSPAGGKGYGYTF	TGTGCCAGCAGCCCCGCGGGTGGGAAGGGCTATGGCTACACCTTC	15	TRBV6-5	NA	NA	TRBJ1-2
CASSSTGKNEQFF	TGTGCCAGCAGTTCGACAGGGAAGAATGAGCAGTTCTTC	13	TRBV28	NA	TRBD1	TRBJ2-1
CASRSSEASYEQYF	TGTGCCAGCAGGTCGAGTGAGGCCTCCTACGAGCAGTACTTC	14	TRBV2	NA	NA	TRBJ2-7
CSVSTEYSNQPQHF	TGCAGCGTTAGCACTGAATATAGCAATCAGCCCCAGCATTTT	14	TRBV29-1	NA	NA	TRBJ1-5
CASSEQGVYEQYF	TGTGCCAGCAGCGAACAGGGGGTGTACGAGCAGTACTTC	13	TRBV2	NA	TRBD1	TRBJ2-7
CASSSKSGGDLPPHYNSPLHF	TGCGCCAGCAGCTCAAAGAGTGGAGGGGATCTCCCTCCTCATTATAATTCACCCCTCCACTTT	21	TRBV5-1	NA	NA	TRBJ1-6
CASSYSAGYYNEQFF	TGTGCCAGCAGTTACTCAGCAGGGTATTACAATGAGCAGTTCTTC	15	TRBV6-5	NA	NA	TRBJ2-1
CASSLTRSTDTQYF	TGTGCCAGCAGCCTAACTAGGTCCACAGATACGCAGTATTTT	14	TRBV7-2	NA	NA	TRBJ2-3
CASSFRTGGSYEQYF	TGTGCCAGCAGCTTCAGGACGGGAGGATCCTACGAGCAGTACTTC	15	TRBV5-4	NA	TRBD2	TRBJ2-7
CASSIRGDTEAFF	TGTGCCAGTAGTATACGGGGTGACACTGAAGCTTTCTTT	13	TRBV19	few	NA	TRBJ1-1